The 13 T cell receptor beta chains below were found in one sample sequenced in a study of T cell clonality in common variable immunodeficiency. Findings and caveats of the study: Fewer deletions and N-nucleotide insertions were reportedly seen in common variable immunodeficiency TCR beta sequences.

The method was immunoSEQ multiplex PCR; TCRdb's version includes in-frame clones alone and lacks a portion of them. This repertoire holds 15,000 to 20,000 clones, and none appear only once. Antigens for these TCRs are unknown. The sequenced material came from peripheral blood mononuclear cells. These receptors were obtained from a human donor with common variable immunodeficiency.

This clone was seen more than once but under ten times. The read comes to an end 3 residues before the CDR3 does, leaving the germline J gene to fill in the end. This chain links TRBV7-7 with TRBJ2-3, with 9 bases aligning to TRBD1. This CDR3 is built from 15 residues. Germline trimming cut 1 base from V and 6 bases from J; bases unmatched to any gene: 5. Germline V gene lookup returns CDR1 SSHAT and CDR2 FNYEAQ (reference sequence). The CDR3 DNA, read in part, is TGTGCCAGCAGCTTAGGGACAGGGGCAGGCGATACG. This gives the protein CASSLGTGAGDT. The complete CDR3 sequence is CASSLGTGAGDTQYF.

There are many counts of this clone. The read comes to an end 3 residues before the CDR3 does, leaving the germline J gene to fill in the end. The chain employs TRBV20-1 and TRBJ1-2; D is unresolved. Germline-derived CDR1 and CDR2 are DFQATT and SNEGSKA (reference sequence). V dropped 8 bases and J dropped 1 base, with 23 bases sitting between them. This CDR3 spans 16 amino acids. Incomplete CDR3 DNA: TGCAGTCCGGGCCCCGGGGAGGCCAACATTAACTATGGC. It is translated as CSPGPGEANINYG. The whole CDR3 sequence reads CSPGPGEANINYGYTF.

The sequenced CDR3 bases are TGTGCCAGTAGTTGGGGGGAGCTGAGCACTGAA. Its protein product is CASSWGELSTE. In full, the CDR3 reads CASSWGELSTEAFF. The rearrangement links TRBV19 to TRBJ1-1; D is possibly TRBD1 (5 bases). The read ends 3 residues before the CDR3 terminus; that terminus is restored from the germline J gene. Germline CDR1 reads LNHDA; CDR2 reads SQIVND (reference sequence). V was pared by 5 bases and J by 4 bases, with 14 bases between. The CDR3 is 14 residues long.

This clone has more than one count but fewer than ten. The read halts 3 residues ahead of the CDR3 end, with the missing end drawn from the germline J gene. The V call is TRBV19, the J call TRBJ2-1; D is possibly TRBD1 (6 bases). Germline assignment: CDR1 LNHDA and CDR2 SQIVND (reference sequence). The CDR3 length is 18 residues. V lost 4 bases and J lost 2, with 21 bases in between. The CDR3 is CASSTITFRGIPYNEQFF. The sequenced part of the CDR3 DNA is TGTGCCAGTAGTACGATAACCTTCAGGGGTATTCCCTACAATGAG.

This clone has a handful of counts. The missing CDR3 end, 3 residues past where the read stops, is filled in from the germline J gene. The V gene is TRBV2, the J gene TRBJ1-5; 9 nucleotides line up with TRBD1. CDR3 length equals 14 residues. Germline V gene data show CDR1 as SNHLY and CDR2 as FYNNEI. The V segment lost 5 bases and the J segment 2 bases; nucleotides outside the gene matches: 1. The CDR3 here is CASSTGGGNQPQHF. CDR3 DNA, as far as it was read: TGTGCCAGCAGTACAGGGGGCGGCAATCAGCCC. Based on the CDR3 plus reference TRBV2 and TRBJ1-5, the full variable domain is EPEVTQTPSHQVTQMGQEVILRCVPISNHLYFYWYRQILGQKVEFLVSFYNNEISEKSEIFDDQFSVERPDGSNFTLKIRSTKLEDSAMYFCASSTGGGNQPQHFGDGTRLSIL.

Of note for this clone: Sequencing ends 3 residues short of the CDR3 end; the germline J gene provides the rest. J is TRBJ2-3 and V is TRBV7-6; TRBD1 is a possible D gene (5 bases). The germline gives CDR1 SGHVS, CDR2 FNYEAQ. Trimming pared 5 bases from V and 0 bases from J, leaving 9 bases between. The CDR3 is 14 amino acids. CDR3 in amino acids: CASSMTASTDTQYF. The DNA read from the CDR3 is TGTGCCAGCAGCATGACAGCTAGCACAGATACG.

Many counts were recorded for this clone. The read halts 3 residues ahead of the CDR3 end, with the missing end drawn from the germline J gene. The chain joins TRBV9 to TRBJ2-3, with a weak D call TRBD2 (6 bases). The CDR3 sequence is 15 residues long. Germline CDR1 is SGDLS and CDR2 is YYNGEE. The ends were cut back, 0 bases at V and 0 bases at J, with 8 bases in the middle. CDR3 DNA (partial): TGTGCCAGCAGCGTAGCTGCGGGGAGCACAGATACG. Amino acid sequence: CASSVAAGSTDT. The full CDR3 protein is CASSVAAGSTDTQYF.

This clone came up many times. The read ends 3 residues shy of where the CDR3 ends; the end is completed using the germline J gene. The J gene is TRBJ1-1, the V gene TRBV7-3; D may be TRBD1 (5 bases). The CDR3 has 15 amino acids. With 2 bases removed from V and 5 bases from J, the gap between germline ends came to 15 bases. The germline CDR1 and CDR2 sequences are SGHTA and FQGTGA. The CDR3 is CASSLLAGAGTEAFF. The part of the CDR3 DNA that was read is TGTGCCAGCAGCTTATTAGCGGGCGCAGGGACTGAA.

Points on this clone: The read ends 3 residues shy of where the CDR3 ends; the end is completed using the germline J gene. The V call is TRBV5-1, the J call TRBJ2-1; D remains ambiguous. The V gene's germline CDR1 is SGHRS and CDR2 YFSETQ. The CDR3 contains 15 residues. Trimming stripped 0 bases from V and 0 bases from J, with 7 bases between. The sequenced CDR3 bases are TGCGCCAGCAGCTTGGCTCAGGCCTCCTACAATGAG. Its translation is CASSLAQASYNE. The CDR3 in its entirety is CASSLAQASYNEQFF.

The CDR3 is CASYRGLAWTDTQYF. The part of the CDR3 DNA that was read is TGTGCCAGCTACCGGGGACTAGCATGGACAGATACG. This chain joins TRBV6-2 or TRBV6-3 and TRBJ2-3, with 9 bases that match TRBD2. Read sequence stops 3 residues before the CDR3 end, and the germline J gene provides the missing end. The V segment lost 8 bases and the J segment 3 bases; nucleotides outside the gene matches: 9. Germline CDR1 MNHEY, CDR2 SVGEGT. The CDR3 is made up of 15 amino acids.

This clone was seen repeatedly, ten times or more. The CDR3 sequence: CASSLGGPETQYF. Partial CDR3 DNA: TGTGCCAGCAGCTTAGGGGGGCCAGAGACC. The gene calls are TRBV7-6 and TRBJ2-5; tentative D call: TRBD1 (6 bases). With the read ending 3 residues before the CDR3 end, the germline J gene is used to fill in that end. With 1 base removed from V and 4 bases from J, the gap between germline ends came to 7 bases. Germline CDR1 is SGHVS and CDR2 is FNYEAQ. This CDR3 comprises 13 residues.

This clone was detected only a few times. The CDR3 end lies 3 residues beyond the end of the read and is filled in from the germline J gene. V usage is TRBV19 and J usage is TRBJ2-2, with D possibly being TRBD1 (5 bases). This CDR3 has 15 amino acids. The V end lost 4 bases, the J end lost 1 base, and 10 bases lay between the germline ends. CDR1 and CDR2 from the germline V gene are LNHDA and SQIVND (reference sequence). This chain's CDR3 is CASSRVTGNTGELFF. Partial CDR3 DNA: TGTGCCAGTAGTAGGGTTACAGGGAACACCGGGGAG.

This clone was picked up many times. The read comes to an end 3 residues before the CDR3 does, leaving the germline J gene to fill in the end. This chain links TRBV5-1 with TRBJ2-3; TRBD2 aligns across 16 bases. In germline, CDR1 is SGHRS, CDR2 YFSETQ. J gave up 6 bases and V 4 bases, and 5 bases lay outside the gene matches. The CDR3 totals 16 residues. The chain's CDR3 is CASSLGTSGGADTQYF. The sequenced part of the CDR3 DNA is TGCGCCAGCAGCCTCGGGACTAGCGGGGGGGCGGATACG.